The clone carrying this TCR beta chain was found a few times. The table came from immunoSEQ multiplex PCR; TCRdb's copy has only in-frame clones and leaves some out. The profile covers 40,000 to 50,000 clones, with less than 90% appearing a single time and around 0.6% taken by the ten largest. The data originate from a study of T cell changes during pregnancy in multiple sclerosis. This TCR was sampled from a female donor with multiple sclerosis, enrolled in a pregnancy study. Specimen: CD4+ T cells from peripheral blood mononuclear cells, collected before pregnancy.

The CDR3 bases are TGTGCCAGCAGTTCCGACGGGGGACTGAACACTGAAGCTTTCTTT. This translates into CASSSDGGLNTEAFF. This chain uses TRBV28 with TRBJ1-1, with D tentatively TRBD1 (5 bases). The CDR3 is made up of 15 amino acids. Germline CDR1 reads MDHEN; CDR2 reads SYDVKM. V lost 4 bases to trimming and J lost 0 bases, with 12 bases between them.